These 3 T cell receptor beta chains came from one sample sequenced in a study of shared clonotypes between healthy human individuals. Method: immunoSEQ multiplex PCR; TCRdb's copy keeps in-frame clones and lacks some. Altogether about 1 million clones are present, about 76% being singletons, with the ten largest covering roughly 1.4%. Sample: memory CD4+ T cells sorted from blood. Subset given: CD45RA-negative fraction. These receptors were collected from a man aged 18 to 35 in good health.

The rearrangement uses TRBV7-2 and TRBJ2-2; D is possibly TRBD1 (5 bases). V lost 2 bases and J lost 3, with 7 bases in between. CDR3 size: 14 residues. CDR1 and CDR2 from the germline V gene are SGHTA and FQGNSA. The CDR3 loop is CASSLSGYTGELFF. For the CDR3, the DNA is TGTGCCAGCAGCTTATCAGGGTACACCGGGGAGCTGTTTTTT.

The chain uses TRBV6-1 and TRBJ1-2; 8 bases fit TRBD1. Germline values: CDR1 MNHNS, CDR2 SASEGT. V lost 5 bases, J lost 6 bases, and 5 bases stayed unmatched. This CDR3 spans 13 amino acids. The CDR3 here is CASSKQGGDGYTF. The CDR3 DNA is TGTGCCAGCAGTAAACAGGGGGGAGATGGCTACACCTTC.

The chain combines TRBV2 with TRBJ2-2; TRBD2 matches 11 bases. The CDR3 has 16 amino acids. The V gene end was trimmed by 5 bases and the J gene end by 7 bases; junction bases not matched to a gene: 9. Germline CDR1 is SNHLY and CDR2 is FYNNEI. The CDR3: CASSSLTSGIGGELFF. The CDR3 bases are TGTGCCAGCAGTTCACTGACTAGCGGGATTGGCGGGGAGCTGTTTTTT.